The sequence of this TCR beta chain was determined in a study of beta chain features in type 1 diabetes. Study-level findings and limits: There was a possibility that cDNA sequencing over-represented cells with high TCR expression. When Type 1 diabetes patients were examined, their TCRB CDR3s proved moderately but significantly shorter in all four CD4+ subsets.

This clone was found a few times. Its antigen is currently unknown. Sequenced material consisted of expressed TCRB transcripts (all of the isolated RNA was reverse transcribed). Sequencing used immunoSEQ multiplex PCR; TCRdb keeps in-frame clones, though not all of them. The sample comprises about 660,000 clones, roughly an eighth of which are singletons, and 0.04% rests with the top ten. CD4+ cells of the naive, central memory, regulatory and stem cell-like memory types were sorted via CD45RO/CCR7/CD25/CD127/CD95/CD27. CDR1 is SGHTA, CDR2 FQGNSA, per germline. The CDR3 has 15 amino acids. V shed 5 bases, J shed 5 bases, and the junction held 11 bases outside the gene matches.

The source of this sequence is a man aged 18 to 29 with type 1 diabetes. V usage is TRBV7-2 and J usage is TRBJ1-1, with 7 bases fitting TRBD1. Specimen: naive CD4+ T cells from blood. The CDR3 bases are TGTGCCAGCAGCGCACGCAGGACAGGAGAAACTGAAGCTTTCTTT. Translation gives CASSARRTGETEAFF.